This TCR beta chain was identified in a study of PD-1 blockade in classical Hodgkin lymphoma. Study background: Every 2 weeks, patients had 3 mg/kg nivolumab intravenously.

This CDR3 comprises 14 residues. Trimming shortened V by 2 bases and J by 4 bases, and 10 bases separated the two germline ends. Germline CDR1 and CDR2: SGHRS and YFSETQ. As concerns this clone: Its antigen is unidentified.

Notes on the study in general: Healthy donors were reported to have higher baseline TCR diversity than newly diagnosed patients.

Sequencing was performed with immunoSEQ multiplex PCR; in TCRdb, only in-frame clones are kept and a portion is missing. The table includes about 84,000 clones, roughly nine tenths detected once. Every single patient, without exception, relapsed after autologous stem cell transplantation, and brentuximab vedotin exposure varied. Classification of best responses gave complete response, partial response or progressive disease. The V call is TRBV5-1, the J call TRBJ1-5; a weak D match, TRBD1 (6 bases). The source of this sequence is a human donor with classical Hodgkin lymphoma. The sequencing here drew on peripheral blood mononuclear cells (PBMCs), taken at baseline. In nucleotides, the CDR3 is TGCGCCAGCAGCTTAACAGGGCTGAATCAGCCCCAGCATTTT. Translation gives CASSLTGLNQPQHF.